The 17 T cell receptor beta chains below all came from one sample that was sequenced in a study of blood T cell repertoires in COVID-19. Only in-frame clones appear in the TCRdb table, and some are missing; sequencing was by immunoSEQ multiplex PCR. The table shows 300,000 to 400,000 clones, with roughly 90% occurring only once. Input material: peripheral blood. The receptors here all came from a woman aged 45-65 years with active or convalescent COVID-19.

The chain has TRBV7-2 and TRBJ1-3; TRBD1 might be the D (6 bases). The CDR3 has 15 amino acids. V shed 3 bases and J shed 0 bases, with 9 bases lying between them. Per the germline V gene, CDR1 is SGHTA and CDR2 is FQGNSA. The chain's CDR3 is CASSFDRSSGNTIYF. In nucleotides, the CDR3 is TGTGCCAGCAGCTTCGACAGGAGCTCTGGAAACACCATATATTTT. The variable domain in full, with the rest retrieved from reference TRBV7-2 and TRBJ1-3, is GAGVSQSPSNKVTEKGKDVELRCDPISGHTALYWYRQSLGQGLEFLIYFQGNSAPDKSGLPSDRFSAERTGGSVSTLTIQRTQQEDSAVYLCASSFDRSSGNTIYFGEGSWLTVV.

The rearrangement uses TRBV28 and TRBJ2-1; 9 nucleotides align to TRBD2. Germline CDR1 MDHEN, CDR2 SYDVKM. CDR3 length: 17 amino acids. With V trimmed by 3 bases and J by 5 bases, 11 bases remained unmatched. CDR3 coding DNA: TGTGCCAGCAGTTTTAGTCGCGGGAGGGCCGTTGACAATGAGCAGTTCTTC. Encoded protein: CASSFSRGRAVDNEQFF.

In DNA, the CDR3 is TGTGCCAGCAGCTTGGAGGGGCCCTACGAGCAGTACTTC. Translated: CASSLEGPYEQYF. The rearrangement uses TRBV5-4 and TRBJ2-7, with a possible D match to TRBD1 (5 bases). In germline, CDR1 is SGHNT, CDR2 YYREEE (reference sequence). V was clipped by 0 bases and J by 2 bases, with 6 bases between them. The CDR3 consists of 13 residues.

The chain has TRBV5-4 and TRBJ1-1, with D possibly being TRBD1 (6 bases). With 1 base removed from V and 3 bases from J, the gap between germline ends came to 13 bases. There are 15 residues in the CDR3. CDR1 and CDR2 from the germline V gene are SGHNT and YYREEE (reference sequence). This CDR3 is CASSLLGNRDTEAFF. CDR3 bases: TGTGCCAGCAGCTTGCTAGGGAACAGGGACACTGAAGCTTTCTTT.

The chain employs TRBV7-6 and TRBJ2-4, with 11 bases lining up with TRBD2. The germline V gene encodes CDR1 SGHVS and CDR2 FNYEAQ. J gave up 3 bases and V 4 bases, and 8 bases lay outside the gene matches. The CDR3 loop spans 17 amino acids. The CDR3: CASSSGLAASGKNIQYF. For the CDR3, the DNA is TGTGCCAGCAGCTCGGGACTAGCGGCTTCGGGCAAAAACATTCAGTACTTC.

This chain joins TRBV4-1 and TRBJ2-7, with a tentative D call TRBD2 (6 bases). V lost 0 bases and J lost 0, with 9 bases in between. Germline V lookup: CDR1 MGHRA, CDR2 YSYEKL. This CDR3 has 15 residues. The CDR3 loop reads CASSQDPTSSYEQYF. The CDR3 DNA sequence: TGCGCCAGCAGCCAAGATCCGACTAGCTCCTACGAGCAGTACTTC.

The rearrangement joins TRBV6-5 to TRBJ1-4, with 7 positions matching TRBD1. The V gene end was trimmed by 2 bases and the J gene end by 2 bases; junction bases not matched to a gene: 2. Germline assignment: CDR1 MNHEY and CDR2 SVGAGI. CDR3 length: 15 residues. Here the CDR3 reads CASSYGGQTNEKLFF. CDR3 DNA: TGTGCCAGCAGTTACGGGGGACAGACTAATGAAAAACTGTTTTTT.

The chain combines TRBV7-9 with TRBJ2-6; 9 bases align to TRBD1. This CDR3 spans 18 amino acids. Looked up from germline, CDR1 is SEHNR and CDR2 is FQNEAQ (reference sequence). The V and J ends lost 4 bases and 2 bases, in that order; junction bases with no gene match: 9. The CDR3, as DNA: TGTGCCAGCAGCTCCCGGGACAGGGAATTTGCTGGGGCCAACGTCCTGACTTTC. Translation gives CASSSRDREFAGANVLTF.

The CDR3: CAWSVKGRGRGYGYTF. CDR3 nucleotides: TGTGCCTGGAGTGTGAAGGGTAGGGGCAGGGGCTATGGCTACACCTTC. The chain uses TRBV30 and TRBJ1-2, with TRBD1 as a possible D gene (6 bases). Germline V lookup: CDR1 GTSNPN, CDR2 SVGIG (reference sequence). Trimming removed 0 bases from V and 4 bases from J, with 18 bases in between. This CDR3 comprises 16 residues. Combining the CDR3 with reference TRBV30 and TRBJ1-2 gives the whole variable domain SQTIHQWPATLVQPVGSPLSLECTVEGTSNPNLYWYRQAAGRGLQLLFYSVGIGQISSEVPQNLSASRPQDRQFILSSKKLLLSDSGFYLCAWSVKGRGRGYGYTFGSGTRLTVV.

This clone is a singleton in its sample. The rearrangement joins TRBV18 to TRBJ2-1, with 7 bases aligning to TRBD2. With V trimmed by 7 bases and J by 4 bases, 10 bases remained unmatched. Germline CDR1 is KGHSH and CDR2 is LQKENI. CDR3 length equals 15 residues. The CDR3 DNA follows: TGTGCCAGCTTGGAGGGGCGGGGGAAATACAATGAGCAGTTCTTC. Protein: CASLEGRGKYNEQFF.

This clone has only one observation. This chain uses TRBV10-3 with TRBJ1-3; 10 bases line up with TRBD1. Germline values: CDR1 ENHRY, CDR2 SYGVKD. Trimming at V came to 6 bases and at J to 4 bases, leaving 3 bases not matched to a gene. This CDR3 spans 14 amino acids. The CDR3 coding sequence is TGTGCCATCAGGACAGGGGGCTCAGGAAACACCATATATTTT. This translates into CAIRTGGSGNTIYF.

The CDR3 bases are TGTGCCATCAGTGAAGGGACAGAATACTCTGGAAACACCATATATTTT. Translating it yields CAISEGTEYSGNTIYF. This chain connects TRBV10-3 to TRBJ1-3, with 7 bases matching TRBD1. The V segment lost 3 bases and the J segment 0 bases; nucleotides outside the gene matches: 5. Germline V gene data show CDR1 as ENHRY and CDR2 as SYGVKD. The CDR3 runs 16 residues.

The chain carries TRBV19 and TRBJ2-1; D may be TRBD2 (6 bases). CDR1 and CDR2 (germline): LNHDA, SQIVND (reference sequence). There are 14 residues in the CDR3. V was shortened by 7 bases and J by 7 bases, with 17 bases between the two germline ends. The CDR3 loop is CASNQLARTNEQFF. CDR3 DNA sequence: TGTGCCAGTAATCAGCTAGCGAGGACGAATGAGCAGTTCTTC. The entire variable domain, with the rest obtained from reference TRBV19 and TRBJ2-1, is as follows: DGGITQSPKYLFRKEGQNVTLSCEQNLNHDAMYWYRQDPGQGLRLIYYSQIVNDFQKGDIAEGYSVSREKKESFPLTVTSAQKNPTAFYLCASNQLARTNEQFFGPGTRLTVL.

The chain recombines TRBV7-8 with TRBJ1-2, with D uncertain. The germline V gene encodes CDR1 SGHVS and CDR2 FQNEAQ. The CDR3 sequence is 14 residues long. The V end was cut by 1 base, the J end by 4 bases, with 10 bases between. The CDR3 DNA is TGTGCCAGCAGCTTAGACAGTACAAGCTATGGCTACACCTTC. Translation gives CASSLDSTSYGYTF.

The chain joins TRBV7-6 to TRBJ2-3; 9 positions agree with TRBD2. The trim removed 2 bases at V and 5 bases at J, leaving 8 bases unmatched. Per the germline V gene, CDR1 is SGHVS and CDR2 is FNYEAQ. The CDR3 loop spans 16 amino acids. The CDR3 region has the DNA TGTGCCAGCAGCTTACAGGCTAGCGGGATTGAAGATACGCAGTATTTT. It codes for CASSLQASGIEDTQYF.

The V and J genes are TRBV27 and TRBJ1-2; 7 nucleotides align to TRBD1. The CDR3 is made up of 15 amino acids. Looked up from germline, CDR1 is MNHEY and CDR2 is SMNVEV (reference sequence). The V segment lost 1 base and the J segment 8 bases; nucleotides outside the gene matches: 10. The CDR3 loop is CASSLWQAGGGGYTF. The CDR3 bases are TGTGCCAGCAGTTTATGGCAGGCAGGAGGGGGCGGCTACACCTTC.

The J gene is TRBJ2-7, the V gene TRBV4-3; 7 bases align to TRBD1. This CDR3 has 14 residues. Per the germline V gene, CDR1 is LGHNA and CDR2 is YSLEER. V was clipped by 1 base and J by 5 bases; unmatched bases: 5. The CDR3 DNA reads TGCGCCAGCAGCCAAGCAGGGGGTTGGAACGAGCAGTACTTC. Amino acids: CASSQAGGWNEQYF.